The 7 T cell receptor beta chains below all came from one sample that was sequenced in a study of T cells in Graves' hyperthyroidism and ophthalmopathy. What was amplified from RNA transcripts were TCR beta CDR3 regions. Using the HTBI primer set, a first-round RT-PCR was run on the TCR CDR3. TCRdb ran MiXCR on the multiplex PCR reads and lists one entry per CDR3 protein. The top ten hold about 19% of the sample, which has approximately 400,000 distinct CDR3 sequences, about 14% seen once. Sequencing was performed on blood. The receptor source for this set is a woman aged 25 to 45 with Graves' ophthalmopathy.

This clonotype was counted a single time. The gene calls are TRBV24-1 and TRBJ1-1; the D gene is possibly TRBD1 (5 bases). This CDR3 is 16 amino acids long. Trimming removed 10 bases from V and 3 bases from J, with 23 bases in between. From germline, CDR1 is KGHDR and CDR2 SFDVKD. CDR3 residues: CATTGPGRRGDTEAFF. In DNA, the CDR3 is TGTGCCACTACAGGTCCGGGACGGAGAGGAGACACTGAAGCTTTCTTT.

This clonotype came up many times. This chain connects TRBV20-1 to TRBJ2-3; 16 bases align to TRBD2. This CDR3 contains 15 residues. Germline trimming cut 6 bases from V and 8 bases from J; bases unmatched to any gene: 8. Germline CDR1 is DFQATT and CDR2 is SNEGSKA (reference sequence). The CDR3 sequence is CSAGTSGRAMGTQYF. CDR3 nucleotide sequence: TGCAGTGCGGGGACTAGCGGGAGGGCGATGGGTACGCAGTATTTT.

This clonotype was counted only a few times. The rearrangement joins TRBV19 to TRBJ2-1; 9 bases align to TRBD1. CDR1 LNHDA and CDR2 SQIVND come from the germline V gene (reference sequence). Trimming took 6 bases from V and 1 from J; bases not matched to a gene: 7. CDR3 length: 16 residues. CDR3 sequence (DNA): TGTGCCAGTAGCTCTACCGGGACAGGGTCCTACAATGAGCAGTTCTTC. Protein sequence: CASSSTGTGSYNEQFF.

This clonotype was recorded many times. This may arise from a read error, as a much more abundant clone is one base away. This sequence joins TRBV6-1 and TRBJ2-1; no reliable D call. Trimming took 4 bases from V and 8 from J, leaving 3 bases between them. The CDR3 runs 10 residues. Germline V CDR1 and CDR2: MNHNS, SASEGT. CDR3 coding DNA: TGTGCCAGCAGTGTCTATGAGCAGTTCTTC. Its translation: CASSVYEQFF.

Regarding this clonotype: This may come from a read error, since a much larger clone is one base off. The rearrangement links TRBV20-1 to TRBJ2-7; 12 bases agree with TRBD2. The CDR3 extends over 17 amino acids. Germline lookup yields CDR1 DFQATT and CDR2 SNEGSKA (reference sequence). CDR3 coding DNA: TGCAGTGCTGGAGACCCTGCTAGCGGGGGGGCTCCAGGGGGGCAGTACTTC. As protein: CSAGDPASGGAPGGQYF.

The chain links TRBV29-1 to TRBJ1-2; D is unclear. There are 14 residues in the CDR3. Trimming pared 7 bases from V and 2 bases from J, leaving 17 bases between. Germline V gene sequence: CDR1 SQVTM, CDR2 ANQGSEA. The CDR3 DNA is TGCAGCGCTCAAACCACAAACAGCAACTATGGCTACACCTTC. As protein: CSAQTTNSNYGYTF.

This clonotype occurred many times. The rearrangement uses TRBV14 and TRBJ1-2; no reliable D call. Germline values: CDR1 SGHDN, CDR2 FVKESK. The CDR3 has 13 amino acids. Trimming took off 1 base at V and 8 bases at J, with 11 bases between the two ends. The chain's CDR3 is CASSQARIEGYTF. DNA of the CDR3: TGTGCCAGCAGCCAAGCCCGAATCGAGGGCTACACCTTC.